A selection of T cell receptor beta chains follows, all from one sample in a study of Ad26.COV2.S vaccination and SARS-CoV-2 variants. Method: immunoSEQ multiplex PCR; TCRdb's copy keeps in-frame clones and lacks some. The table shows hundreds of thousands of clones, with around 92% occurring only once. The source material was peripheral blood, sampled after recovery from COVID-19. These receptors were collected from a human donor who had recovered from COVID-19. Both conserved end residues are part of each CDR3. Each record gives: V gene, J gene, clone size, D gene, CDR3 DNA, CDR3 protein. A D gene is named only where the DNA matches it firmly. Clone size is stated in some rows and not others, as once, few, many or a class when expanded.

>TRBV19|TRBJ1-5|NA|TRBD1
TGTGCCAGTAGTCTAAGACAGGGGGCGAATCAGCCCCAGCATTTT
CASSLRQGANQPQHF
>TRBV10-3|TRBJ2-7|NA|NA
TGTGCCATCAGTGAGTCGGGGGTGGTTTACGAGCAGTACTTC
CAISESGVVYEQYF
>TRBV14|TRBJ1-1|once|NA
TGTGCCAGCAGCCAAGATTTGGTCACTGAAGCTTTCTTT
CASSQDLVTEAFF
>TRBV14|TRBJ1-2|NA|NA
TGTGCCAGCAGCCAAGACGGTGGGATCTATGGCTACACCTTC
CASSQDGGIYGYTF
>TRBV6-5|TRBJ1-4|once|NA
TGTGCCAGCAGCTCCGGGACGATAGAAAAACTGTTTTTT
CASSSGTIEKLFF
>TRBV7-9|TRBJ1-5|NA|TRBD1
TGTGCCAGCAGCATAGGACAGGGGATAGCGAATCAGCCCCAGCATTTT
CASSIGQGIANQPQHF
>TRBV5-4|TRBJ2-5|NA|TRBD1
TGTGCCAGCAGCCAGGGGGTTCTCGAGACCCAGTACTTC
CASSQGVLETQYF
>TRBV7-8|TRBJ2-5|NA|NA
TGTGCCAGCACTTCGGGGCAAGAGACCCAGTACTTC
CASTSGQETQYF
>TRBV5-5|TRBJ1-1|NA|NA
TGTGCCAGCAGCCCTCGTACGGACCGGGGCACTGAAGCTTTCTTT
CASSPRTDRGTEAFF
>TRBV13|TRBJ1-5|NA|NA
TGTGCCAGCAGCTCCCGTAATCAGCCCCAGCATTTT
CASSSRNQPQHF
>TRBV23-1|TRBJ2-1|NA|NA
TGCGCCAGCAATCTCCTGGCAGGCTTGCCGTGGGATGAGCAGTTCTTC
CASNLLAGLPWDEQFF
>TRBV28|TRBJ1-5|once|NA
TGTGCCAGCAGTCCACACGTGGGCCAGGGGAGGACTCAGCCCCAGCATTTT
CASSPHVGQGRTQPQHF
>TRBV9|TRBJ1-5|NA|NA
TGTGCCAGCAGCGTAGGGGGGAGTCAGCCCCAGCATTTT
CASSVGGSQPQHF
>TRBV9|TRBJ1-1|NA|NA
TGTGCCAGCAGCTTCAGGACGGATTCGAACACTGAAGCTTTCTTT
CASSFRTDSNTEAFF
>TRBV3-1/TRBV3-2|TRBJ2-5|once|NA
TGTGCCAGCAGCCACGCACTAGCTGTGGAGACCCAGTACTTC
CASSHALAVETQYF
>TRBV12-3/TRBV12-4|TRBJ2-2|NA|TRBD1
TGTGCCAGTAGACAGGGGAACACCGGGGAGCTGTTTTTT
CASRQGNTGELFF
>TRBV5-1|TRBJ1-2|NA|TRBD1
TGCGCCAGCGGAAACAGGGGGCGAGACTATGGCTACACCTTC
CASGNRGRDYGYTF
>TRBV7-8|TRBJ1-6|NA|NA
TGTGCCAGCAGCTTTCTCAGGGAAGGGAATTCACCCCTCCACTTT
CASSFLREGNSPLHF
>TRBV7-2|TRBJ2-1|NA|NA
TGTGCCAGCAGCTTAGTACCGGGTCTCTCCTACAATGAGCAGTTCTTC
CASSLVPGLSYNEQFF
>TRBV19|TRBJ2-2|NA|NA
TGTGCCAGTAGTATCGGGACTGCTAACACCGGGGAGCTGTTTTTT
CASSIGTANTGELFF